This T cell receptor beta chain comes out of a study of shared clonotypes between healthy human individuals (dated by TCRdb to 2020 to 2022). Turning to the overall study: A couple of women and a few men aged 18 to 49 years were included in the cohort. Each donor's leukapheresis produced roughly between roughly 0.85 and 10 billion PBMCs. To estimate repertoire size and how much clonotypes are shared between individuals, the study performed deep sequencing of blood TCR repertoires from a few healthy adults. For each donor, CD4 naive and CD4 memory were each run on three plates, CD8 naive on two plates, and CD8 memory on one plate. Libraries were prepared and TCR repertoires were sequenced by different laboratories using diverse techniques, in order to increase sequencing depth and limit assay-specific biases.

Paper-wide results and their limitations: Sampling was restricted to blood, and TCR repertoires in tissues likely differ from the TCR repertoires found in blood. Naive subsets generally had larger estimated clonotype richness than memory subsets. The small number of donors limited the genetic and exposure-history diversity represented. Pairwise subsampling indicated that sequencing depth was expected to affect the degree of clonotype sharing among donors. Even with the large sequencing depth, rarefaction of the sorted-subset datasets indicated that sequencing was incomplete. About 5% of naive CD4, roughly 3.6% of naive CD8, roughly 2.4% of memory CD4, and about 0.4% of memory CD8 clonotypes were shared across several donors. Compared with non-shared clonotypes, the clonotypes found in all four sorted-subset donors had higher generation probabilities.

V and J are truncated by 2 bases and 2 bases respectively, leaving an intervening sequence of 8 bases. Reading the germline V gene gives CDR1 SGHRS and CDR2 YFSETQ. From the cysteine through the phenylalanine, the CDR3 covers 14 amino acids. CDR3 DNA is the only sequence kept; it has 42 bases, read in frame from the first base. Donors were healthy HIV-negative adults with no recently reported acute infections or vaccinations. All donors were Caucasian adults living in Nashville, Tennessee, USA. CD4+ T cells were enriched through magnetic negative selection, after which naive cells were positively selected on CD45RA and the remaining negative fraction served as the memory subset. After blood collection by leukapheresis, PBMCs were isolated using Ficoll-Histopaque density gradient centrifugation and then cryopreserved in the vapor phase of liquid nitrogen. Analytical flow cytometry was used to check the purity and quantity of each magnetically sorted T cell population. Each sorted fraction had its genomic DNA isolated and then quantified by UV absorbance on a Nanodrop 2000c.

On this clone itself: Its antigen is not yet known. Base qualities were left out, and no much larger clone turns up one base away.

Using the deep immunoSEQ assay, TCR CDR3 regions were amplified from genomic DNA by multiplex PCR. Genomic DNA extracted from each cell subset was distributed evenly over all wells of several immunoSEQ 96-well plates, and each plate served as one replicate. Each replicate PCR for sorted subsets received around 0.2 ug genomic DNA, equal to some 32,000 T cell genomes. Purified libraries were measured with a Qubit 3.0 fluorometer, size-checked on a Bioanalyzer 2100, and measured again with the KAPA Library Quantification kit. Every immunoSEQ 96-well plate was sequenced on a separate single-read 150-cycle Illumina NextSeq 550 flow cell. In the authors' own workflow: The immunoSEQ output contained only junctional sequences without quality scores, so filtering could not match that applied to full-length reads. Sequences were annotated with PyIR, a Python wrapper for IgBLAST v1.9, and V/J genes and CDR3 were assigned using IMGT germline references. Reads were removed for weak V/J assignments (E-value above 1e-6), missing CDR3, stop codons, out-of-frame junctions, or ambiguous translated residues. V3J clonotypes were defined as sequences sharing an identical inferred V gene, J gene, and CDR3 amino acid sequence. Percentage overlap between repertoires was calculated by dividing the number of shared unique clonotypes by the size of the smaller repertoire. Richness of each repertoire was evaluated using RTK rarefaction, the Chao1 estimator, and Recon v2.1 estimates of unobserved clonotypes. Generation probabilities for all TCRbeta clonotypes obtained by the gDNA method from a few donors were computed using OLGA. TCRdb took over this immuneACCESS table, retaining in-frame rearrangements with V and J assigned. Such tables are incomplete; in checked studies, under half of the missing clones stem from an unresolved V gene, and the remainder is unexplained. V and J calls and clone size are as listed in that table; D and trimming were resolved from the DNA. The sample table shows about 1 million clones, and roughly 70% are seen once. The ten largest clones take up about 1.5% of the sample.

In this chain, TRBV5-1 is recombined with TRBJ1-3, and possibly TRBD1, on 5 matching bases. The sequence was obtained from a man aged 18-30 years in good health. Specimen: memory CD4+ T cells sorted from blood. The cell subset or site label on this specimen signifies: CD45RA-negative fraction. The CDR3 here reads CASSFREPGNTIYF. Read as DNA, the sequence is TGCGCCAGCAGCTTCAGGGAGCCTGGAAACACCATATATTTT.